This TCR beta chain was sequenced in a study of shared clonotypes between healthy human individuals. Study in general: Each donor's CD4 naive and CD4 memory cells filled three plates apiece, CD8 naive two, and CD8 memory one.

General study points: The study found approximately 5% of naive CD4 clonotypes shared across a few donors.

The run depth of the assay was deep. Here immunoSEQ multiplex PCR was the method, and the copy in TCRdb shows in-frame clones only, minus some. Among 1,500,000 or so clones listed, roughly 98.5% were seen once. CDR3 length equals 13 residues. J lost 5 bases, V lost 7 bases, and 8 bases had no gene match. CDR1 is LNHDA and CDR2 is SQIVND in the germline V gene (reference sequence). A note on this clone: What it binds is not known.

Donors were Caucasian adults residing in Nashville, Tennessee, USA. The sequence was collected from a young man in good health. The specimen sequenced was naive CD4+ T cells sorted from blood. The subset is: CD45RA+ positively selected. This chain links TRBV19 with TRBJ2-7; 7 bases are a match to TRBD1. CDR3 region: CASKPRGRNEQYF. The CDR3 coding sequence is TGTGCCAGTAAGCCGAGGGGGCGGAACGAGCAGTACTTC.